This TCR beta chain was captured in a study of CD8 T cells in Susac syndrome. Germline CDR1 is MGHDK and CDR2 is SYGVNS. The CDR3 loop spans 14 amino acids. V dropped 4 bases and J dropped 1; count of bases not matched to a gene: 3. The authors reverse transcribed roughly 0.5 to 1 ug RNA with random hexamers. Multiplex PCR with immunoSEQ amplified the TCR beta CDR3 across 54 Vbeta and 13 Jbeta. TCRdb fed the immunoSEQ multiplex PCR reads into MiXCR, producing one record per CDR3 protein. This table holds some 150,000 distinct CDR3 sequences, roughly 94% found once. With respect to this clonotype: The antigen remains undetermined.

CD8+ and CD4+ blood T cells underwent TCR beta sequencing. Controls were age- and sex-matched healthy donors. Study-wide points: The relatively small number of individuals in the TCR sequencing and HLA analysis was acknowledged by the study.

This TCR came from a human donor in good health. The J gene is TRBJ1-1, the V gene TRBV25-1; 7 positions agree with TRBD1. Sequencing input: CD4+ T cells from PBMCs. The CDR3 sequence is CASSGQGGNTEAFF. The CDR3 DNA sequence: TGTGCCAGCAGTGGGCAGGGGGGGAACACTGAAGCTTTCTTT.